Presented here are 8 T cell receptor beta chains from one specimen sequenced in a study of beta chain features in type 1 diabetes. Expressed TCRB transcripts were sequenced, since all the RNA that had been isolated was reverse transcribed. Libraries were prepared by immunoSEQ multiplex PCR; TCRdb keeps only in-frame clonotypes and omits some of them. Of hundreds of thousands of clones listed, around 30% are singletons. The sequencing sample was made of naive CD4+ T cells from blood. These receptors originate from a man between 18 and 35 years old in good health.

Worth noting for this clone: The same CDR3 is also encoded by other DNA sequences in this sample. The chain links TRBV7-2 to TRBJ1-2; D is unclear. The CDR3 runs 13 residues. V gave up 5 bases and J gave up 1 base, with 8 bases separating them. Germline values: CDR1 SGHTA, CDR2 FQGNSA. The CDR3 protein is CASSRTGNYGYTF. In nucleotides, the CDR3 is TGTGCCAGCAGCCGGACGGGTAACTATGGCTACACCTTC. The whole variable domain, filled in from reference TRBV7-2 and TRBJ1-2, reads GAGVSQSPSNKVTEKGKDVELRCDPISGHTALYWYRQSLGQGLEFLIYFQGNSAPDKSGLPSDRFSAERTGGSVSTLTIQRTQQEDSAVYLCASSRTGNYGYTFGSGTRLTVV.

V gene TRBV2 combines with J gene TRBJ1-2; D perhaps matches TRBD1 (6 bases). CDR1 and CDR2 from the germline V gene are SNHLY and FYNNEI. The CDR3 runs 13 residues. The germline V and J ends were trimmed by 4 bases and 4 bases, with 10 bases remaining between them. The chain's CDR3 is CASSAQQGYGYTF. The CDR3 bases are TGTGCCAGCAGTGCCCAACAGGGCTATGGCTACACCTTC.

This clone was detected a few times. The chain combines TRBV25-1 with TRBJ2-7; 12 bases line up with TRBD2. Germline assignment: CDR1 MGHDK and CDR2 SYGVNS. V lost 3 bases, J lost 0 bases, and 6 bases stayed unmatched. The CDR3 runs to 17 residues. The CDR3 region has the DNA TGTGCCAGCAGTGATCGGACTAGCGGGATCCTCTCCTACGAGCAGTACTTC. This sequence encodes CASSDRTSGILSYEQYF.

This clone was seen a few times. The V and J genes are TRBV6-1 and TRBJ2-5, with D unresolved. Germline V gene lookup returns CDR1 MNHNS and CDR2 SASEGT. V was cut by 7 bases and J by 5 bases, with 11 bases left in between. CDR3 length equals 12 residues. In DNA form, the CDR3 reads TGTGCCAGCACATGGGCCGGGGAGACCCAGTACTTC. It encodes CASTWAGETQYF.

For this clone: Other DNA variants within this sample encode the same CDR3. CDR3 sequence (DNA): TGCAGCGTTGACAGGGGGCGAGAGACCCAGTACTTC. Amino acid sequence: CSVDRGRETQYF. The chain uses TRBV29-1 and TRBJ2-5; 8 bases agree with TRBD1. The CDR3 covers 12 residues. Germline-derived CDR1 and CDR2 are SQVTM and ANQGSEA. Trimming removed 3 bases from V and 4 bases from J; junction bases left unmatched: 1. Supplemented by reference TRBV29-1 and TRBJ2-5, the full variable domain reads SAVISQKPSRDICQRGTSLTIQCQVDSQVTMMFWYRQQPGQSLTLIATANQGSEATYESGFVIDKFPISRPNLTFSTLTVSNMSPEDSSIYLCSVDRGRETQYFGPGTRLLVL.

There are a few counts of this clone. V gene TRBV19 combines with J gene TRBJ2-1, with 12 positions matching TRBD2. Germline-derived CDR1 and CDR2 are LNHDA and SQIVND (reference sequence). After removal of 7 bases from V and 8 bases from J, the junction contained 12 bases not matched to a gene. This CDR3 contains 16 residues. The CDR3 sequence: CASTRLAGAIGDEQFF. CDR3 in DNA: TGTGCCAGTACGCGACTAGCGGGAGCTATAGGGGATGAGCAGTTCTTC.

This clone occurred a few times. The gene calls are TRBV7-9 and TRBJ2-1; 11 bases are a match to TRBD2. J was trimmed by 8 bases and V by 7 bases; bases with no gene match: 10. The germline CDR1 and CDR2 sequences are SEHNR and FQNEAQ (reference sequence). The CDR3 consists of 15 residues. In DNA, the CDR3 is TGTGCCAGCACCGAACTAGCGGGAGTTCGGTATGAGCAGTTCTTC. This translates into CASTELAGVRYEQFF. The variable domain in full, with the rest retrieved from reference TRBV7-9 and TRBJ2-1, is DTGVSQNPRHKITKRGQNVTFRCDPISEHNRLYWYRQTLGQGPEFLTYFQNEAQLEKSRLLSDRFSAERPKGSFSTLEIQRTEQGDSAMYLCASTELAGVRYEQFFGPGTRLTVL.

This chain uses TRBV4-3 with TRBJ1-1, with no clear D. Trimming stripped 1 base from V and 4 bases from J, with 4 bases between. The CDR3 length is 12 residues. Germline V CDR1 and CDR2: LGHNA, YSLEER. CDR3 sequence reads: CASSQGSTEAFF. In DNA form, the CDR3 reads TGCGCCAGCAGCCAAGGGAGCACTGAAGCTTTCTTT.